This T cell receptor beta chain was documented in a study of cytomegalovirus exposure and HLA in healthy donors. Findings and caveats of the study: Further analysis was carried out later, and it showed several of the most significant clusters appearing linked to common viral pathogens. Confirmation in vitro established that three CMV-associated chains were specific for CMV antigens. In a later analysis, at a false discovery rate of 0.05, about 17,000 TCR beta sequences matched HLA alleles.

The CDR3 runs to 16 residues. CDR1 SGHNT and CDR2 YENEEA come from the germline V gene. J was trimmed by 2 bases and V by 1 base; bases with no gene match: 4. The PCR employed 60 Vbeta primers together with 13 Jbeta primers. Repertoires were generated with immunoSEQ multiplex PCR, while TCRdb's copy carries only in-frame clones and drops some. The data contain 150,000 or so clones, about 74% of them singletons. Among the donors, all were healthy bone marrow donors. Points on this clone: What it recognizes is unknown.

The source is a man in his late teens or twenties in good health and CMV-seropositive. Sequenced material: PBMCs. The V and J genes are TRBV11-3 and TRBJ1-3; 8 bases fit TRBD1. Written as DNA, the CDR3 is TGTGCCAGCAGCTTAGCGTGGACAGGGCCTGGAAACACCATATATTTT. Residues: CASSLAWTGPGNTIYF.